One TCR beta chain is described in this entry. Its specificity is unknown. The assay was immunoSEQ multiplex PCR, and TCRdb's table has in-frame clones only and misses some. The table has approximately 150,000 clones, roughly 89% seen once. This sample was taken from a study of T cell responses to AZD1222 COVID-19 vaccine. Study details: Analysis merged second doses at about 4 or about 12 weeks. The study's findings and limits: Among the donors, most were white British and more were female, and clonal diversity was possibly underestimated. With two AZD1222 doses given, Spike-specific TCR breadth and depth both rose. Regions 160-218 and 743-854 dominated among vaccine-associated CD4 TCRs spanning spike.

Trimming stripped 6 bases from V and 9 bases from J, with 17 bases between. Germline-derived CDR1 and CDR2 are MNHNY and SVGAGI (reference sequence). The CDR3 loop spans 13 amino acids. This sequence joins TRBV6-6 and TRBJ1-1; D is unresolved. The sequence was obtained from an adult in good health. This sample comprised peripheral blood, obtained on day 0 of AZD1222 vaccination. The CDR3 DNA reads TGTGCCAGCAGCTTAGCCCGGACCGACAAAGCTTTCTTT. Amino acids: CASSLARTDKAFF.